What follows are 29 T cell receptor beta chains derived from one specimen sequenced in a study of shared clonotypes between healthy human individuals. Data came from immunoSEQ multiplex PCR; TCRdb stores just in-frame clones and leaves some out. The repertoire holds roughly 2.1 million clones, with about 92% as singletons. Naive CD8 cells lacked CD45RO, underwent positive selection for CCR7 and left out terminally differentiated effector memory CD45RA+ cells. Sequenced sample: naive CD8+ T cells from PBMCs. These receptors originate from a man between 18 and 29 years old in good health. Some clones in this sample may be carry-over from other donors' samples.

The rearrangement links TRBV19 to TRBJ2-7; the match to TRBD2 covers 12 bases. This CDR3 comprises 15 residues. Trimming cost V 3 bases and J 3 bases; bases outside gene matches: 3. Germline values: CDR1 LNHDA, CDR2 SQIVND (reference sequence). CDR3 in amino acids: CASSIRTSGVYEQYF. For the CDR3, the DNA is TGTGCCAGTAGTATCCGGACTAGCGGGGTCTACGAGCAGTACTTC.

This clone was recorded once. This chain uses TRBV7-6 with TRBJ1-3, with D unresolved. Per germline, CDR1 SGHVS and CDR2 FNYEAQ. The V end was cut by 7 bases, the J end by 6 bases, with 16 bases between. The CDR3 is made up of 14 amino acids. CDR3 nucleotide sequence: TGTGCCAGCACCACACCCGACATAGTAAACACCATATATTTT. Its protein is CASTTPDIVNTIYF.

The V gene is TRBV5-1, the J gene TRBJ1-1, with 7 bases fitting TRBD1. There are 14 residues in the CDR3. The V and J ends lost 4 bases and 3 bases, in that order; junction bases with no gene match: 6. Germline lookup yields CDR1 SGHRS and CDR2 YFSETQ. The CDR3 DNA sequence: TGCGCCAGCAGCCTAAGACAGGGCTACACTGAAGCTTTCTTT. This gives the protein CASSLRQGYTEAFF.

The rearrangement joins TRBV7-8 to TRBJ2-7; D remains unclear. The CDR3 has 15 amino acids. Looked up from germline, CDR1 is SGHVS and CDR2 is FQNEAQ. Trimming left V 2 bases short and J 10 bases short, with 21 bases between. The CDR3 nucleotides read TGTGCCAGCAGCTTAAATTCCCCCGGCAGGAGCCGTCAGTACTTC. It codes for CASSLNSPGRSRQYF.

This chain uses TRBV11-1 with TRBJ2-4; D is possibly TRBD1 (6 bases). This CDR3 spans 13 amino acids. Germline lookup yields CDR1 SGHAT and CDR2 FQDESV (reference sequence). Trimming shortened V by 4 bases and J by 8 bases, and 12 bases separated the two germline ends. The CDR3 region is CASSYGTPDIQYF. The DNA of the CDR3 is TGTGCCAGCAGCTACGGGACACCAGACATTCAGTACTTC.

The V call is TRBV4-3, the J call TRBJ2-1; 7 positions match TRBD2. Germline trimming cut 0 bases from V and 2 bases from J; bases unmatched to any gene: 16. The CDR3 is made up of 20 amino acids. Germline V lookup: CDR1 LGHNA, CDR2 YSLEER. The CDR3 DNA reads TGCGCCAGCAGCCAAGAATCGGTAGCTATTTTAGCGGGCCCCTACAATGAGCAGTTCTTC. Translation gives CASSQESVAILAGPYNEQFF.

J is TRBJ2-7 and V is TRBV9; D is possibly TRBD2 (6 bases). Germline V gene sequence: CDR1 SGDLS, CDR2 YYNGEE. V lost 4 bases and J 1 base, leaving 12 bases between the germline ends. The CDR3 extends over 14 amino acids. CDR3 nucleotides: TGTGCCAGCAGCCCCTGGGACTTATCCTACGAGCAGTACTTC. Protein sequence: CASSPWDLSYEQYF.

CDR3 DNA sequence: TGTGCCAGCAGCGTAGCTAGCGGGAGGCAAGAGACCCAGTACTTC. This translates into CASSVASGRQETQYF. The chain employs TRBV9 and TRBJ2-5, with 11 bases fitting TRBD2. This CDR3 has 15 residues. Trimming removed 0 bases from V and 2 bases from J; junction bases left unmatched: 0. CDR1 is SGDLS and CDR2 is YYNGEE in the germline V gene.

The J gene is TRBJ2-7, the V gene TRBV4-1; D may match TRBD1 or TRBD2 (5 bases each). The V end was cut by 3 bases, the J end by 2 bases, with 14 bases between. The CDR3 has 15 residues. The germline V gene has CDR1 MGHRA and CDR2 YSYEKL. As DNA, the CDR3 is TGCGCCAGCAGCCAGGGAGTCGTAGGGGCCTACGAGCAGTACTTC. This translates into CASSQGVVGAYEQYF.

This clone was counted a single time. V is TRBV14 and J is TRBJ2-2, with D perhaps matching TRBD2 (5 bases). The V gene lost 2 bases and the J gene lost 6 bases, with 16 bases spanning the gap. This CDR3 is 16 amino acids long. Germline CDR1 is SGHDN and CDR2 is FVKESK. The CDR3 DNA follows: TGTGCCAGCAGCCAAAGTTTTTTCGGGATCTCCGGGGAGCTGTTTTTT. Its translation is CASSQSFFGISGELFF.

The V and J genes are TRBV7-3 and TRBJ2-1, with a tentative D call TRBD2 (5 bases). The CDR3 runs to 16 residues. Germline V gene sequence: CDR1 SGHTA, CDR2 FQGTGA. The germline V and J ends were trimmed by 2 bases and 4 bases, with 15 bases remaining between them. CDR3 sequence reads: CASSLGPGSNYNEQFF. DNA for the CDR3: TGTGCCAGCAGCTTAGGTCCGGGGTCGAATTACAATGAGCAGTTCTTC.

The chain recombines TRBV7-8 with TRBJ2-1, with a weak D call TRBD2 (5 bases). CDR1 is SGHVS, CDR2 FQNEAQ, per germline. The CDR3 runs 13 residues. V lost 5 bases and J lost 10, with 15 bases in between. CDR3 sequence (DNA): TGTGCCAGCAGCCGATGGGAGTCGGGGGAGCAGTTCTTC. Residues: CASSRWESGEQFF.

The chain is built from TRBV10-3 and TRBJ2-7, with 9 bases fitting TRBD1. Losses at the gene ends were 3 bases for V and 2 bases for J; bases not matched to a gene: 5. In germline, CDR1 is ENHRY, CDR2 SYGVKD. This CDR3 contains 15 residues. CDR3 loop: CAISDLRTGAYEQYF. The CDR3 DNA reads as TGTGCCATCAGTGACCTGCGGACAGGGGCCTACGAGCAGTACTTC.

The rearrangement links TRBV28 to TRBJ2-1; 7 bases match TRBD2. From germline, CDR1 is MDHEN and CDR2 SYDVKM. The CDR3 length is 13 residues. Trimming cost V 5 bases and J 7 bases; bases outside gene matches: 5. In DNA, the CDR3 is TGTGCCAGCAGTCCGGGGAGGGTAAATGAGCAGTTCTTC. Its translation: CASSPGRVNEQFF.

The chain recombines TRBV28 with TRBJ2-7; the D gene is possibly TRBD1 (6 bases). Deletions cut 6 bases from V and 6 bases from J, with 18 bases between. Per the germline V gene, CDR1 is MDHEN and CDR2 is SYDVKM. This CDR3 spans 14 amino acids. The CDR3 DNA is TGTGCCAGCAGACCTTACAGGGAATCCCTCGAGCAGTACTTC. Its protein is CASRPYRESLEQYF.

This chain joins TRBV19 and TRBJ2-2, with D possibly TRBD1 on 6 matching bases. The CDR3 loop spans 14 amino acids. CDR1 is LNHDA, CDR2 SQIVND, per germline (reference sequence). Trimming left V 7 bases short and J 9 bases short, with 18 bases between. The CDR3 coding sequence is TGTGCCAGTACCTCGGGGCAGGGGAGCTGGGAGCTGTTTTTT. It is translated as CASTSGQGSWELFF.

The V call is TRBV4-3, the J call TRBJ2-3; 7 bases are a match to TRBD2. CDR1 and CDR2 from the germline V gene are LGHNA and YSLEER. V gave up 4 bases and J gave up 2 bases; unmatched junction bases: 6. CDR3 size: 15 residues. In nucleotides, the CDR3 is TGCGCCAGCAGCCTGCGGGAGCCCCCCACAGATACGCAGTATTTT. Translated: CASSLREPPTDTQYF.

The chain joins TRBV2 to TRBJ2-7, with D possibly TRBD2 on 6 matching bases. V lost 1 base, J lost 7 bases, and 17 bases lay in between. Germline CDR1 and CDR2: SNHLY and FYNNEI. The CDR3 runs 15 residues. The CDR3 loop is CASSEGAGRTLEQYF. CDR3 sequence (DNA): TGTGCCAGCAGTGAAGGGGCAGGGAGGACCCTGGAGCAGTACTTC.

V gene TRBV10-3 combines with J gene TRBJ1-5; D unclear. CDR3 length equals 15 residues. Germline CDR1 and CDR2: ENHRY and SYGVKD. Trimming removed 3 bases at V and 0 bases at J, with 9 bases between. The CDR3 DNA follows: TGTGCCATCAGTGATATGGAGTATAGCAATCAGCCCCAGCATTTT. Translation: CAISDMEYSNQPQHF.

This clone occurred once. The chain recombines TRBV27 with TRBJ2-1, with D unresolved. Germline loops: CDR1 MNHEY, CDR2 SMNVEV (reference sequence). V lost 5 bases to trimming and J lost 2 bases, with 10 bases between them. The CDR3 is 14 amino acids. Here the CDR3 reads CASSQESPYNEQFF. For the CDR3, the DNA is TGTGCCAGCAGTCAAGAAAGCCCCTACAATGAGCAGTTCTTC.

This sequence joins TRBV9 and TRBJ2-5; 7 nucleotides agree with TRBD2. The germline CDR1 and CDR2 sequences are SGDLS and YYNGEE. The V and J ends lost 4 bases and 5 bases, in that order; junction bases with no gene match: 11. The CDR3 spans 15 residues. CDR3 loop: CASSSREGGPETQYF. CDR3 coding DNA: TGTGCCAGCAGCTCACGTGAGGGAGGGCCGGAGACCCAGTACTTC.

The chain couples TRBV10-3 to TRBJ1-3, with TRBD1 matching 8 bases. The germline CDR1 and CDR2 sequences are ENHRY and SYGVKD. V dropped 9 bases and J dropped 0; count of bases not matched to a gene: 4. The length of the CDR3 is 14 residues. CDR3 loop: CAITTGGSGNTIYF. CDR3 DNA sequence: TGTGCCATTACAACAGGGGGCTCTGGAAACACCATATATTTT.

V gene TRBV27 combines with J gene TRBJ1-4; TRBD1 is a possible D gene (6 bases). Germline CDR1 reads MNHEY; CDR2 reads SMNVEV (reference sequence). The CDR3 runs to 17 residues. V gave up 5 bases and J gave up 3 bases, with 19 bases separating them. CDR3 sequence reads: CASSAYSPRGPNEKLFF. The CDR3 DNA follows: TGTGCCAGCAGTGCCTATTCCCCCCGGGGGCCTAATGAAAAACTGTTTTTT.

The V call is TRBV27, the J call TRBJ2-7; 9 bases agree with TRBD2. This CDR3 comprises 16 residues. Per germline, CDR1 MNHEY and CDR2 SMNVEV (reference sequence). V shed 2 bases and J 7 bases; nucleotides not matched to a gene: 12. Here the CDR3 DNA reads TGTGCCAGCAGTTTACTTTTCGTAGCGGGAGAGCAGGAGCAGTACTTC. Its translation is CASSLLFVAGEQEQYF.

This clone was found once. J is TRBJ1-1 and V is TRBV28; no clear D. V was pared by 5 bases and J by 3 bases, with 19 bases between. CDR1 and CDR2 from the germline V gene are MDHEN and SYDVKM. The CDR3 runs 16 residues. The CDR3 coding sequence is TGTGCCAGCAGTCCCCGCCGGATTTTAGAGTACACTGAAGCTTTCTTT. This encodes CASSPRRILEYTEAFF.

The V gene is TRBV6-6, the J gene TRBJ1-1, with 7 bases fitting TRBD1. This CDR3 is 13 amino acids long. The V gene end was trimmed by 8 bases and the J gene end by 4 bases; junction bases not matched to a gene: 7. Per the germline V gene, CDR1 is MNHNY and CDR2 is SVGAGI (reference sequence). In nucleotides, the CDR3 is TGTGCCAGCGGCCTCGGGACAGTCACTGAAGCTTTCTTT. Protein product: CASGLGTVTEAFF.

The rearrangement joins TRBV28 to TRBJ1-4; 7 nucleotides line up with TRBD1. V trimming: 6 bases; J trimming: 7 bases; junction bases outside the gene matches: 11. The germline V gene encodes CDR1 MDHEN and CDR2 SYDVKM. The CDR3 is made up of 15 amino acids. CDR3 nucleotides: TGTGCCAGCAGCGAAACAGGGGCGCCTCCTGAAAAACTGTTTTTT. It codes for CASSETGAPPEKLFF.

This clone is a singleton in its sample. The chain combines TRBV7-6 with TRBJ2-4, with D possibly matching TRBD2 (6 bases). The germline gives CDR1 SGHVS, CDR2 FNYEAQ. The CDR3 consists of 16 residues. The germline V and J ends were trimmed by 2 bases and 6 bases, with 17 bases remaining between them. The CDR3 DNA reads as TGTGCCAGCAGCTTAACCCCGGAGGGGTCGGGAAACATTCAGTACTTC. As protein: CASSLTPEGSGNIQYF.

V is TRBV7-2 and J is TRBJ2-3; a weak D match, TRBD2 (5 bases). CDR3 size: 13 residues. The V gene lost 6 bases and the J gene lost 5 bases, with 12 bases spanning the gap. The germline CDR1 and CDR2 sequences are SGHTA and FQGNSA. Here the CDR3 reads CASRQTLEDTQYF. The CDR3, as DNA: TGTGCCAGCAGGCAAACACTAGAAGATACGCAGTATTTT.